This passage covers 25 T cell receptor beta chains from one sample sequenced in a study of blood T cell repertoires in COVID-19. TCRdb's table, derived via immunoSEQ multiplex PCR, lists solely in-frame clones and lacks some. The table lists around 300,000 clones, 80% to 90% of them singletons. What was sequenced was peripheral blood. The receptors originated from a woman between 65 and 79 years old with acute or convalescent COVID-19.

On this clone: This clone may be a read error of a much larger clone one base away. The V gene is TRBV19, the J gene TRBJ1-2, with D unresolved. The CDR3 has 16 amino acids. Germline V gives CDR1 LNHDA, CDR2 SQIVND (reference sequence). CDR3 nucleotide sequence: TGTGCCAGTAGAAACCTACGAGTACCGACTAACTATGACTACACCTTC. Its protein is CASRNLRVPTNYDYTF.

J is TRBJ1-6 and V is TRBV18; 7 nucleotides align to TRBD1. There are 17 residues in the CDR3. Unmatched junction bases numbered 16, after V lost 5 bases and J lost 9 bases. The germline CDR1 and CDR2 sequences are KGHSH and LQKENI. CDR3 region: CASSRLGGAGTFSPLHF. CDR3 nucleotide sequence: TGTGCCAGCTCAAGGTTAGGGGGCGCCGGGACCTTTTCACCCCTCCACTTT.

The chain employs TRBV5-1 and TRBJ2-2; 11 bases match TRBD2. Germline-derived CDR1 and CDR2 are SGHRS and YFSETQ. The CDR3 spans 15 residues. The junction had 2 bases not matched to a gene; V was cut back by 3 bases and J by 4 bases. CDR3 nucleotides: TGCGCCAGCAGCTACACTAGCGGGGGCACCGGGGAGCTGTTTTTT. Translation gives CASSYTSGGTGELFF.

J is TRBJ2-7 and V is TRBV18, with TRBD1 matching over 7 bases. Losses at the gene ends were 2 bases for V and 6 bases for J; bases not matched to a gene: 10. In germline, CDR1 is KGHSH, CDR2 LQKENI. CDR3 length: 15 amino acids. The CDR3 DNA sequence: TGTGCCAGCTCACCAAGAACGGGGACAGTGGGCGAGCAGTACTTC. As protein: CASSPRTGTVGEQYF.

This rearrangement joins TRBV19 to TRBJ1-5, with 8 bases that match TRBD1. Germline-derived CDR1 and CDR2 are LNHDA and SQIVND (reference sequence). This CDR3 region has 14 residues. The junction had 11 bases not matched to a gene; V was cut back by 7 bases and J by 9 bases. The CDR3 DNA sequence: TGTGCCAGTACTGGCCAGGGGGCTGGAGGGCCCCAGCATTTT. It yields the protein CASTGQGAGGPQHF.

This clone came up many times. The sample contains more than one DNA sequence encoding this CDR3. The chain uses TRBV3-1 (or the pseudogene TRBV3-2) and TRBJ1-1; no definite D call. V was trimmed by 1 base and J by 8 bases, leaving 8 bases between them. CDR1 LGHDT and CDR2 YNNKEL come from the germline V gene (reference sequence). The CDR3 runs 12 residues. CDR3 in amino acids: CASSQGQREAFF. The CDR3 nucleotides are TGTGCCAGCAGCCAAGGTCAGCGAGAAGCTTTCTTT.

This clone appeared once. The rearrangement links TRBV9 to TRBJ2-7; 8 nucleotides line up with TRBD1. V lost 3 bases, J lost 6 bases, and 8 bases stayed unmatched. The CDR3 has 14 residues. The germline CDR1 and CDR2 sequences are SGDLS and YYNGEE. The CDR3: CASSGEDRVGEQYF. The DNA of the CDR3 is TGTGCCAGCAGCGGGGAGGACAGGGTAGGCGAGCAGTACTTC. The whole variable domain, filled in from reference TRBV9 and TRBJ2-7, reads DSGVTQTPKHLITATGQRVTLRCSPRSGDLSVYWYQQSLDQGLQFLIQYYNGEERAKGNILERFSAQQFPDLHSELNLSSLELGDSALYFCASSGEDRVGEQYFGPGTRLTVT.

In this sample, this clone turned up a few times. The same CDR3 also results from other DNA sequences found in this sample. The chain couples TRBV5-6 to TRBJ2-7; the D gene is possibly TRBD1 (7 bases). The CDR3 has 17 amino acids. Looked up from germline, CDR1 is SGHDT and CDR2 is YYEEEE. V was clipped by 1 base and J by 2 bases, with 19 bases between them. The CDR3 protein is CASSLYVRDRSTYEQYF. CDR3 DNA: TGTGCCAGCAGCTTGTACGTGCGGGACAGAAGTACCTACGAGCAGTACTTC.

The rearrangement uses TRBV6-5 and TRBJ1-1; D is perhaps TRBD1 (6 bases). CDR1 is MNHEY, CDR2 SVGAGI, per germline. Trimming pared 2 bases from V and 1 base from J, leaving 8 bases between. The CDR3 contains 14 residues. CDR3 nucleotide sequence: TGTGCCAGCAGTTACGGCAGGGGGAACACTGAAGCTTTCTTT. As protein: CASSYGRGNTEAFF.

V is TRBV2 and J is TRBJ1-6; D might be TRBD1 (6 bases). Germline V gives CDR1 SNHLY, CDR2 FYNNEI. The ends were cut back, 8 bases at V and 8 bases at J, with 16 bases in the middle. This CDR3 is built from 14 residues. CDR3 in amino acids: CASSPGRGYSPLHF. CDR3 coding DNA: TGTGCCAGCTCCCCCGGCAGGGGTTATTCACCCCTCCACTTT.

The chain uses TRBV19 and TRBJ1-2; D is unresolved. V lost 1 base to trimming and J lost 0 bases, with 12 bases between them. The CDR3 consists of 16 residues. Germline V gives CDR1 LNHDA, CDR2 SQIVND (reference sequence). CDR3 loop: CASSIAGGPTNYGYTF. CDR3 nucleotide sequence: TGTGCCAGTAGTATAGCCGGCGGGCCAACTAACTATGGCTACACCTTC. The variable domain in full, completed from reference TRBV19 and TRBJ1-2, reads DGGITQSPKYLFRKEGQNVTLSCEQNLNHDAMYWYRQDPGQGLRLIYYSQIVNDFQKGDIAEGYSVSREKKESFPLTVTSAQKNPTAFYLCASSIAGGPTNYGYTFGSGTRLTVV.

The V call is TRBV6-5, the J call TRBJ1-2; 10 bases map to TRBD1. This CDR3 contains 14 residues. V lost 6 bases and J lost 2; bases outside the gene matches: 3. The germline V gene has CDR1 MNHEY and CDR2 SVGAGI. The CDR3 DNA sequence: TGTGCCAGCAGAGAGACAGGGGGCAACTATGGCTACACCTTC. Amino acids: CASRETGGNYGYTF.

There are a few counts of this clone. The V call is TRBV9, the J call TRBJ1-4; no clear D gene. V was trimmed by 4 bases and J by 7 bases, leaving 17 bases between them. Germline V gives CDR1 SGDLS, CDR2 YYNGEE. CDR3 length: 15 residues. CDR3 in DNA: TGTGCCAGCAGCATCTCCGAGGGTGTTCGTGAAAAACTGTTTTTT. As protein: CASSISEGVREKLFF.

The rearrangement uses TRBV5-1 and TRBJ1-1; D is unclear. CDR3 size: 13 residues. V lost 2 bases, J lost 4 bases, and 9 bases lay in between. In germline, CDR1 is SGHRS, CDR2 YFSETQ. As DNA, the CDR3 is TGCGCCAGCAGCTTTCGACGGGGCACTGAAGCTTTCTTT. Protein product: CASSFRRGTEAFF.

V is TRBV5-1 and J is TRBJ1-3; D perhaps matches TRBD1 (6 bases). The CDR3 extends over 13 amino acids. V was cut by 1 base and J by 4 bases, with 6 bases left in between. Germline CDR1 reads SGHRS; CDR2 reads YFSETQ. CDR3 residues: CASSLTGGNTIYF. CDR3 in DNA: TGCGCCAGCAGCTTGACAGGGGGAAACACCATATATTTT.

The chain has TRBV18 and TRBJ2-7, with 10 bases aligning to TRBD1. Looked up from germline, CDR1 is KGHSH and CDR2 is LQKENI. The J segment lost 1 base and the V segment lost 1 base, leaving 4 bases of the junction unmatched. CDR3 length: 16 residues. CDR3 protein: CASSPRDRGNSYEQYF. CDR3 in DNA: TGTGCCAGCTCACCACGGGACAGGGGAAATTCCTACGAGCAGTACTTC.

The genes are TRBV2 and TRBJ1-1; 8 positions agree with TRBD1. The germline gives CDR1 SNHLY, CDR2 FYNNEI. Trimming removed 3 bases from V and 3 bases from J; junction bases left unmatched: 6. The CDR3 loop spans 15 amino acids. The CDR3, as DNA: TGTGCCAGCAGTGAGGACAGGGTCTCATACACTGAAGCTTTCTTT. It translates to CASSEDRVSYTEAFF.

This chain links TRBV10-3 with TRBJ1-2, with 12 nucleotides matching TRBD1. In germline, CDR1 is ENHRY, CDR2 SYGVKD. With 5 bases clipped from V and 2 bases from J, the junction kept 6 bases outside the gene matches. This CDR3 is 16 amino acids long. CDR3 nucleotides: TGTGCCATCAGTTCGGGACAGGGGGCGCCGAACTATGGCTACACCTTC. It codes for CAISSGQGAPNYGYTF.

This clone has just a few counts. The chain links TRBV15 to TRBJ2-1; unclear D gene. With 0 bases removed from V and 2 bases from J, the gap between germline ends came to 11 bases. This CDR3 comprises 16 residues. Germline CDR1 is LNHNV and CDR2 is YYDKDF (reference sequence). CDR3 in DNA: TGTGCCACCAGCAGAGATTCCCACAGTACCTACAATGAGCAGTTCTTC. Translated, it gives CATSRDSHSTYNEQFF.

The CDR3 region is CASSLGQNTDTQYF. The CDR3 nucleotides are TGCGCCAGCAGCTTGGGACAGAACACAGATACGCAGTATTTT. The rearrangement uses TRBV5-1 and TRBJ2-3; D may be TRBD1 (5 bases). The V gene's germline CDR1 is SGHRS and CDR2 YFSETQ. V was trimmed by 0 bases and J by 2 bases, leaving 7 bases between them. The CDR3 runs 14 residues.

In this sample, this clone turned up a few times. The junction shows a germline mismatch at one end, possibly a read error. The identical CDR3 is also encoded by other nucleotide sequences in the sample. The CDR3 DNA is TGTGCCAGCAGTTATGGGAGGGACACCGAAGCTTTCTTT. Amino acids: CASSYGRDTEAFF. The chain has TRBV6-5 and TRBJ1-1; the D gene is possibly TRBD1 (6 bases). The CDR3 has 13 amino acids. Germline V CDR1 and CDR2: MNHEY, SVGAGI.

The V and J genes are TRBV13 and TRBJ1-1, with D possibly matching TRBD1 (5 bases). Trimming shortened V by 2 bases and J by 8 bases, and 12 bases separated the two germline ends. CDR1 and CDR2 from the germline V gene are PRHDT and FYEKMQ (reference sequence). The CDR3 spans 13 residues. CDR3 region: CASSLRVSGEAFF. The DNA for the CDR3 is TGTGCCAGCAGCTTACGGGTCTCAGGGGAAGCTTTCTTT.

The chain combines TRBV5-4 with TRBJ1-2, with TRBD1 as a possible D gene (5 bases). V shed 3 bases and J shed 0 bases, with 15 bases lying between them. Germline loops: CDR1 SGHNT, CDR2 YYREEE (reference sequence). The CDR3 totals 16 residues. This chain's CDR3 is CASSSGRGGANYGYTF. In DNA form, the CDR3 reads TGTGCCAGCAGCTCGGGGAGGGGAGGCGCTAACTATGGCTACACCTTC.

The chain is built from TRBV5-1 and TRBJ1-4; D ambiguous. From germline, CDR1 is SGHRS and CDR2 YFSETQ. The V end lost 4 bases, the J end lost 7 bases, and 11 bases lay between the germline ends. This CDR3 region has 13 residues. CDR3 nucleotides: TGCGCCAGCAGCCCGGCGGCCCCTGAAAAACTGTTTTTT. Translated, it gives CASSPAAPEKLFF.

This clone was counted a single time. The V and J genes are TRBV10-1 and TRBJ2-3; D possibly corresponds to TRBD2 (6 bases). The CDR3 is made up of 17 amino acids. Looked up from germline, CDR1 is WNHNN and CDR2 is SYGVQD (reference sequence). Trimming shortened V by 1 base and J by 6 bases, and 20 bases separated the two germline ends. The CDR3 sequence: CASSEWGQEGLMDTQYF. The DNA for the CDR3 is TGCGCCAGCAGTGAGTGGGGTCAGGAGGGTTTGATGGATACGCAGTATTTT.